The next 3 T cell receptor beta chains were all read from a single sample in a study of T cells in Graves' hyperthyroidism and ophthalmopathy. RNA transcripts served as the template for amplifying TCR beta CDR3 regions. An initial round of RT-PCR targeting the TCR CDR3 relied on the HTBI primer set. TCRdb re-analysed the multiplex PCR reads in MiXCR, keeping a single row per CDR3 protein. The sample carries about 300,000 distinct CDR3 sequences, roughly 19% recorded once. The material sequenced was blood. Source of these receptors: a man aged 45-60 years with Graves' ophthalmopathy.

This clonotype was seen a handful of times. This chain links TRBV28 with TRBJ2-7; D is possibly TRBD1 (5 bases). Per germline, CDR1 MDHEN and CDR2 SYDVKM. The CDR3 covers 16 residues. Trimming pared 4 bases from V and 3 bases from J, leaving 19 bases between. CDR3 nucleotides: TGTGCCAGCAGTTCAGGGTTCCCAAAACTCTACTACGAGCAGTACTTC. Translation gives CASSSGFPKLYYEQYF.

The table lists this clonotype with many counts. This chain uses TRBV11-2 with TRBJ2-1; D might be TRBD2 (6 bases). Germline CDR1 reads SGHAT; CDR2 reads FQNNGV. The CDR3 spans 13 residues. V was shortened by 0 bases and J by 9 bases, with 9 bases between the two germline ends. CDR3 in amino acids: CASSLEPGAEQFF. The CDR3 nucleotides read TGTGCCAGCAGCTTAGAACCGGGAGCTGAGCAGTTCTTC.

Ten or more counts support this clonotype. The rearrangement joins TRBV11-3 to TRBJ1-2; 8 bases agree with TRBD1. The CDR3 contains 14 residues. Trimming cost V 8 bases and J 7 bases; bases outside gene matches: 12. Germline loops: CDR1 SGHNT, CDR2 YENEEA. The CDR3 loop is CASPVQGQGLGYTF. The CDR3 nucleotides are TGTGCCAGCCCGGTTCAAGGACAGGGTCTTGGCTACACCTTC.